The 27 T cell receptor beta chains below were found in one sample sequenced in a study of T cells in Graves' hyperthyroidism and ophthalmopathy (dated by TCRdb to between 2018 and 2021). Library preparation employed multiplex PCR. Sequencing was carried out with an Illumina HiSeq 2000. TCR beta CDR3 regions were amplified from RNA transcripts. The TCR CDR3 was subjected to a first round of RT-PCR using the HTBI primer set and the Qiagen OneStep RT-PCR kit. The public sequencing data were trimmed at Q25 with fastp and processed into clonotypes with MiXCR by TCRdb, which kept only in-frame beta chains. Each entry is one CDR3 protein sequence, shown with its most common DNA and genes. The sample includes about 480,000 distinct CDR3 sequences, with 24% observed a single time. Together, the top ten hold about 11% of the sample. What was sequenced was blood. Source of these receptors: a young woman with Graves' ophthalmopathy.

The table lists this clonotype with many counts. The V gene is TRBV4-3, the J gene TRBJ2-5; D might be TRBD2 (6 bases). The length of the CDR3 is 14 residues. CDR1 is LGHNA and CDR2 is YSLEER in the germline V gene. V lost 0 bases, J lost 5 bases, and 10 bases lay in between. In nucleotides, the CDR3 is TGCGCCAGCAGCCAAGAGGAGGGTCGGGAGACCCAGTACTTC. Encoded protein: CASSQEEGRETQYF.

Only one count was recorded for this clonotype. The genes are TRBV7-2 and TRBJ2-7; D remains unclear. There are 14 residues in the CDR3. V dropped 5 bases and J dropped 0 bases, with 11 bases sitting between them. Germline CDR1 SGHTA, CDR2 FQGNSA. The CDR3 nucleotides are TGTGCCAGCAGCGGAGAGAGGAGCTCCTACGAGCAGTACTTC. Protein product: CASSGERSSYEQYF.

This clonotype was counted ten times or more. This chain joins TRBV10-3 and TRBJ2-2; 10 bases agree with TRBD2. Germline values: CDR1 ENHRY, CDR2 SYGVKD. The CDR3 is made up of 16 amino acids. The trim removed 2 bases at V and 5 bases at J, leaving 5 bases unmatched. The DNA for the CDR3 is TGTGCCATCAGTGAGCGAGCGGGGGGGCCAACCGGGGAGCTGTTTTTT. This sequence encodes CAISERAGGPTGELFF.

The CDR3 loop is CASTNTGVPAFF. The CDR3 DNA is TGTGCCAGCACCAACACGGGGGTTCCCGCTTTCTTT. The chain is built from TRBV12-3 or TRBV12-4 and TRBJ1-1; D may be TRBD1 (5 bases). V was shortened by 7 bases and J by 11 bases, with 17 bases between the two germline ends. The CDR3 is 12 amino acids.

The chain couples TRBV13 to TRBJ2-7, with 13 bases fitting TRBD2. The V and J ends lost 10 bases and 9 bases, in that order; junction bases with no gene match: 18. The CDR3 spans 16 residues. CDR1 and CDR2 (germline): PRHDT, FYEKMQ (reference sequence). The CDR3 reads CATDPTGTSGIRWQYF. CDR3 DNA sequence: TGTGCCACCGACCCAACTGGGACTAGCGGGATCAGGTGGCAGTACTTC.

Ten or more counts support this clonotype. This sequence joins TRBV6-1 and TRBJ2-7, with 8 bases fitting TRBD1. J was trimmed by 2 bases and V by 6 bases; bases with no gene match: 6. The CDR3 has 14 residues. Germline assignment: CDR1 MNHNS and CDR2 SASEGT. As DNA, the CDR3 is TGTGCCAGCAGGGGGACAGGAAGAGCCTACGAGCAGTACTTC. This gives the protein CASRGTGRAYEQYF.

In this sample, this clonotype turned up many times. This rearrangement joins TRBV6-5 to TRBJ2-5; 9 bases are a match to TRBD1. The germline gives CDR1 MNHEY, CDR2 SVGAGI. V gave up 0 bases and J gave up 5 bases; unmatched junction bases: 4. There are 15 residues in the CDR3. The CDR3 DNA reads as TGTGCCAGCAGTTACTCGGGACAGGGATCGGAGACCCAGTACTTC. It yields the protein CASSYSGQGSETQYF.

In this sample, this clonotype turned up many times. The CDR3, as DNA: TGTGCCAGCAGGGAAACAGGGGGCTCCGAGACCCAGTACTTC. It translates to CASRETGGSETQYF. The V and J genes are TRBV28 and TRBJ2-5; 9 positions match TRBD1. Losses at the gene ends were 6 bases for V and 5 bases for J; bases not matched to a gene: 7. Germline CDR1 and CDR2: MDHEN and SYDVKM. The CDR3 has 14 amino acids.

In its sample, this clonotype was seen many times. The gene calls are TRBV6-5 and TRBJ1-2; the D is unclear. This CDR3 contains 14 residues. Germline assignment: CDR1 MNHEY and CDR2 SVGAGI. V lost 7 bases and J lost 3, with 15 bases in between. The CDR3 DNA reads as TGTGCCAGCACAACACCAGTGGGGTACTATGGCTACACCTTC. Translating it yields CASTTPVGYYGYTF.

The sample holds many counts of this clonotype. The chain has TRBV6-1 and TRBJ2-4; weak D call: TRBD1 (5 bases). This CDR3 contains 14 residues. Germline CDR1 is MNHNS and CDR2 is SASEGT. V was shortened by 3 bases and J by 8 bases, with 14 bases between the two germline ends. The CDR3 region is CASSEQGLVDIQYF. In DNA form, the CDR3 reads TGTGCCAGCAGTGAGCAGGGCTTGGTTGACATTCAGTACTTC.

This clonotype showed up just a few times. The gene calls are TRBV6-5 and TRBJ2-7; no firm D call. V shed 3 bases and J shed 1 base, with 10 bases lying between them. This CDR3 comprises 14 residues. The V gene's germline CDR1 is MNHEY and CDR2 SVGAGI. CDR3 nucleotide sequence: TGTGCCAGCAGTTATGCCCTGGGTTCCTACGAGCAGTACTTC. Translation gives CASSYALGSYEQYF.

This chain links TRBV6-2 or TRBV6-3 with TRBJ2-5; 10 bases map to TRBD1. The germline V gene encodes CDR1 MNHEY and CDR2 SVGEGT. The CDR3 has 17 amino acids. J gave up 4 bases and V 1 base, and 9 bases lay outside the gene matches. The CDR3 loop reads CASSYYGTGDPRETQYF. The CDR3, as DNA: TGTGCCAGCAGTTACTACGGGACAGGGGATCCCCGAGAGACCCAGTACTTC.

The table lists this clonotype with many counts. The CDR3 sequence is CAISESPGQVNTEAFF. The CDR3 nucleotides are TGTGCCATCAGTGAGTCGCCGGGACAGGTGAACACTGAAGCTTTCTTT. The chain has TRBV10-3 and TRBJ1-1; 8 bases match TRBD1. The CDR3 is 16 amino acids. J lost 0 bases, V lost 0 bases, and 3 bases had no gene match. Germline lookup yields CDR1 ENHRY and CDR2 SYGVKD.

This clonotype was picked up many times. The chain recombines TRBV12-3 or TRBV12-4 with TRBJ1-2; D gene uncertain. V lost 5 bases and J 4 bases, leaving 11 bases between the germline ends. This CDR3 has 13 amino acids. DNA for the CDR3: TGTGCCAGCAGTCCCGACCCCCTCTATGGCTACACCTTC. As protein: CASSPDPLYGYTF.

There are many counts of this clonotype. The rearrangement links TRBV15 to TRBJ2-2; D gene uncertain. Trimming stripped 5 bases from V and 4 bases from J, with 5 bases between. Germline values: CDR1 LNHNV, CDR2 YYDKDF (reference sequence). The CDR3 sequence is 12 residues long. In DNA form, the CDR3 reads TGTGCCACCAGCGGAAGCACCGGGGAGCTGTTTTTT. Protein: CATSGSTGELFF.

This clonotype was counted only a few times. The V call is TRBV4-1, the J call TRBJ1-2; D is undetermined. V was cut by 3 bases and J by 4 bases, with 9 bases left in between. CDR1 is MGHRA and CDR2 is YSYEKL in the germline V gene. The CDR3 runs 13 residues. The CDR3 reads CASSHQSSYGYTF. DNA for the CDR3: TGCGCCAGCAGCCACCAGTCCTCCTATGGCTACACCTTC.

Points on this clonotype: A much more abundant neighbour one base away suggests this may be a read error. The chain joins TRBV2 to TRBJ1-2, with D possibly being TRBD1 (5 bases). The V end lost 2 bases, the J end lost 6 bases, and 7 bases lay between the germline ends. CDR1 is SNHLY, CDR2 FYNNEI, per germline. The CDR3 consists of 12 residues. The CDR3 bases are TGTGCCAGCAGTGAACAGGGTAATGGCTACACCTTC. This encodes CASSEQGNGYTF. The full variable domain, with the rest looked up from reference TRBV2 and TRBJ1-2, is EPEVTQTPSHQVTQMGQEVILRCVPISNHLYFYWYRQILGQKVEFLVSFYNNEISEKSEIFDDQFSVERPDGSNFTLKIRSTKLEDSAMYFCASSEQGNGYTFGSGTRLTVV.

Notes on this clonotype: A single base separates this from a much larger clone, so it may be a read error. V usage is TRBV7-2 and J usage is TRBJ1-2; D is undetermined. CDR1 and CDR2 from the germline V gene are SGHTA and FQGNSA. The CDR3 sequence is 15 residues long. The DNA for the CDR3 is TGTGCCAGCAGCTTAGTAGGCAGTTCGGGCTATGGCTACATCTTC. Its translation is CASSLVGSSGYGYIF. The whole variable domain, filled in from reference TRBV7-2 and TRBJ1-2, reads GAGVSQSPSNKVTEKGKDVELRCDPISGHTALYWYRQSLGQGLEFLIYFQGNSAPDKSGLPSDRFSAERTGGSVSTLTIQRTQQEDSAVYLCASSLVGSSGYGYIFGSGTRLTVV.

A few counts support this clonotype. CDR3 bases: TGTGCCAGCAGTTACTCGATTCTGGACCTCTCCTACGAGCAGTACTTC. This encodes CASSYSILDLSYEQYF. The chain couples TRBV6-5 to TRBJ2-7; no definite D call. The V gene's germline CDR1 is MNHEY and CDR2 SVGAGI. Deletions cut 0 bases from V and 0 bases from J, with 12 bases between. The CDR3 extends over 16 amino acids.

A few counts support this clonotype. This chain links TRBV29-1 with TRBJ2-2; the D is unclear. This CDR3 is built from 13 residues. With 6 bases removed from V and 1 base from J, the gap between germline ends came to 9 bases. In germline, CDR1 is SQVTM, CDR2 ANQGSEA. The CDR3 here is CSVATENTGELFF. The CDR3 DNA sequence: TGCAGCGTGGCAACAGAGAACACCGGGGAGCTGTTTTTT.

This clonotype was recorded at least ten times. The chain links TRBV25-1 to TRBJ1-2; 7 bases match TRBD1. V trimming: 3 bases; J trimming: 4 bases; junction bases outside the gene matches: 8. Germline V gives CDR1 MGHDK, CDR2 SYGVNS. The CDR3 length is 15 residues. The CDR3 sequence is CASSDTTGVSYGYTF. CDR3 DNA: TGTGCCAGCAGTGACACTACAGGGGTTAGCTATGGCTACACCTTC.

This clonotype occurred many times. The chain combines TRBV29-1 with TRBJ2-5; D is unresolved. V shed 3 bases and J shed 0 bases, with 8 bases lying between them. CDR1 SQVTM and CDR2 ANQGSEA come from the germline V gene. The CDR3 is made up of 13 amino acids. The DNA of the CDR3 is TGCAGCGTTGACCCCGGGTACCAAGAGACCCAGTACTTC. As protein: CSVDPGYQETQYF.

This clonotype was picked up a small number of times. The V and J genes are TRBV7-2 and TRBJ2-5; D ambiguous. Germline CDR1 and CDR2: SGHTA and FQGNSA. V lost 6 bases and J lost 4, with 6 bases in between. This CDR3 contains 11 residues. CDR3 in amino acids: CASRVGETQYF. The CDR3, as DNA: TGTGCCAGCAGAGTGGGAGAGACCCAGTACTTC.

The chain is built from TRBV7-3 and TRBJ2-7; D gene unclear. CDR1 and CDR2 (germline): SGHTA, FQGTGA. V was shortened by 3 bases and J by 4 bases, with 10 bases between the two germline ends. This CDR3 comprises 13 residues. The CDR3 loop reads CASSLHPPYEQYF. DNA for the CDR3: TGTGCCAGCAGCTTGCACCCCCCTTACGAGCAGTACTTC. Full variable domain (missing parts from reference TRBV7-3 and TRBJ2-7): GAGVSQTPSNKVTEKGKYVELRCDPISGHTALYWYRQSLGQGPEFLIYFQGTGAADDSGLPNDRFFAVRPEGSVSTLKIQRTERGDSAVYLCASSLHPPYEQYFGPGTRLTVT.

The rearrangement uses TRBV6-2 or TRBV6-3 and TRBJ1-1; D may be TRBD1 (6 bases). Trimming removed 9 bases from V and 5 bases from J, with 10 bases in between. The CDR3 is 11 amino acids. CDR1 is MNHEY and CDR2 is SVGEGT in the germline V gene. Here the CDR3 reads CASYQGTEAFF. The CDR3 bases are TGTGCCAGTTATCAGGGGACTGAAGCTTTCTTT.

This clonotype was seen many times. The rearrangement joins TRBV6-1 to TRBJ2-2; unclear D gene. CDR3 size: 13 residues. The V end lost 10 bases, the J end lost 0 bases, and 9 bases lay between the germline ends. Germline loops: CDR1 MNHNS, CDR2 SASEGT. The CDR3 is CANSITNTGELFF. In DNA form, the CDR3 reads TGTGCCAACAGCATTACGAACACCGGGGAGCTGTTTTTT.

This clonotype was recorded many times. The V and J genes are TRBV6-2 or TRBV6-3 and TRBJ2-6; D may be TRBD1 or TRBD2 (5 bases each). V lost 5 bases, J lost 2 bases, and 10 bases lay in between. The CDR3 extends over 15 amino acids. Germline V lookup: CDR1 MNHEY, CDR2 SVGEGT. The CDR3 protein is CASSPEGTGANVLTF. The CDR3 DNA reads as TGTGCCAGCAGTCCTGAGGGGACTGGGGCCAACGTCCTGACTTTC.